This TCR beta chain was documented in a study of beta chain features in type 1 diabetes. cDNA synthesis used the whole RNA isolate, giving expressed TCRB sequences. Assay used: immunoSEQ multiplex PCR; TCRdb lists only in-frame clones, some missing. The table records around 500,000 clones, over 10% of them present only once. It was via CD45RO/CCR7/CD25/CD127/CD95/CD27 that CD4+ naive, central memory, regulatory and stem cell-like memory cells were sorted. This receptor was obtained from a young woman in good health. Sample: naive CD4+ T cells from blood.

Here the CDR3 DNA reads TGTGCCAGCAGTGCACAGGCAGTTGAGCAGTTCTTC. It codes for CASSAQAVEQFF. The chain employs TRBV25-1 and TRBJ2-1; a weak D match, TRBD1 (5 bases). V lost 4 bases to trimming and J lost 9 bases, with 10 bases between them. CDR1 is MGHDK, CDR2 SYGVNS, per germline. The CDR3 sequence is 12 residues long.